The 16 T cell receptor beta chains listed next were all sequenced from one sample in a study of T cells in Graves' hyperthyroidism and ophthalmopathy. Using RNA transcripts as the source, TCR beta CDR3 regions were amplified. An initial round of RT-PCR targeting the TCR CDR3 relied on the HTBI primer set. TCRdb reanalysed the multiplex PCR reads using MiXCR and keeps one entry per CDR3 protein. The sample records 620,000 or so distinct CDR3 sequences, about 14% being singletons. The sequencing input was blood. The receptors shown here come from a woman between 50 and 59 years old with Graves' ophthalmopathy.

This clonotype was recorded at least ten times. The genes are TRBV28 and TRBJ1-1; 9 nucleotides agree with TRBD1. Losses at the gene ends were 11 bases for V and 3 bases for J; bases not matched to a gene: 10. In germline, CDR1 is MDHEN, CDR2 SYDVKM. The CDR3 runs 14 residues. DNA for the CDR3: TGTGCCGCCACAGAACAGGGGGCGCACACTGAAGCTTTCTTT. It codes for CAATEQGAHTEAFF.

As regards this clonotype: The conserved phenylalanine or tryptophan normally closing the CDR3 is absent here, so this likely arose from a read error. This chain connects TRBV20-1 to TRBJ2-7; 13 bases map to TRBD2. The length of the CDR3 is 14 residues. CDR1 is DFQATT, CDR2 SNEGSKA, per germline (reference sequence). The junction had 7 bases not matched to a gene; V was cut back by 5 bases and J by 6 bases. The CDR3 DNA sequence: TGCAGTGCTGCACGGACTAGCGGGAGAACCGAGCAGTACCTC. Translation gives CSAARTSGRTEQYL.

This clonotype was seen repeatedly, ten times or more. The genes are TRBV30 and TRBJ2-5, with TRBD1 matching over 11 bases. CDR1 and CDR2 from the germline V gene are GTSNPN and SVGIG (reference sequence). The CDR3 is 15 amino acids. The V gene end was trimmed by 3 bases and the J gene end by 6 bases; junction bases not matched to a gene: 9. The CDR3 sequence is CAWRSGTGGFKTQYF. CDR3 in DNA: TGTGCCTGGAGATCCGGGACAGGGGGATTTAAGACCCAGTACTTC.

This clonotype was counted ten times or more. The chain employs TRBV20-1 and TRBJ1-2, with unresolved D. V was trimmed by 4 bases and J by 4 bases, leaving 10 bases between them. The CDR3 loop spans 12 amino acids. The germline CDR1 and CDR2 sequences are DFQATT and SNEGSKA (reference sequence). The CDR3 sequence is CSATGSSYGYTF. In DNA, the CDR3 is TGCAGTGCTACCGGGAGTTCCTATGGCTACACCTTC.

In its sample, this clonotype was seen a few times. The chain recombines TRBV7-3 with TRBJ2-2; D might be TRBD2 (5 bases). The V and J ends lost 5 bases and 2 bases respectively, with 15 bases between them. The germline gives CDR1 SGHTA, CDR2 FQGTGA. This CDR3 contains 16 residues. The CDR3 loop is CASSPAGRTNTGELFF. CDR3 DNA sequence: TGTGCCAGCAGCCCCGCTGGGCGGACTAACACCGGGGAGCTGTTTTTT.

This clonotype was observed at least ten times. V is TRBV3-1 and J is TRBJ2-5; D gene ambiguous. V was cut by 0 bases and J by 5 bases, with 13 bases left in between. This CDR3 contains 15 residues. Germline V lookup: CDR1 LGHDT, CDR2 YNNKEL (reference sequence). The CDR3 nucleotides are TGTGCCAGCAGCCAAGATCCGGTTAGGGTGGAGACCCAGTACTTC. It specifies CASSQDPVRVETQYF.

In its sample, this clonotype was seen many times. The V and J genes are TRBV6-1 and TRBJ2-1, with TRBD2 identical over 9 bases. The CDR3 length is 14 residues. V was pared by 6 bases and J by 6 bases, with 6 bases of the junction left unmatched. Germline V gene lookup returns CDR1 MNHNS and CDR2 SASEGT. This chain's CDR3 is CASRIAGEVNEQFF. In DNA form, the CDR3 reads TGTGCCAGCAGAATAGCGGGAGAAGTCAATGAGCAGTTCTTC.

The genes are TRBV7-9 and TRBJ2-1, with 14 bases lining up with TRBD2. Per the germline V gene, CDR1 is SEHNR and CDR2 is FQNEAQ (reference sequence). V was pared by 5 bases and J by 9 bases, with 6 bases of the junction left unmatched. The length of the CDR3 is 15 residues. The CDR3 loop reads CASSVGLAGEGEQFF. The CDR3 coding sequence is TGTGCCAGCAGCGTGGGACTAGCGGGAGAAGGTGAGCAGTTCTTC.

This chain uses TRBV30 with TRBJ1-6, with D unresolved. Germline-derived CDR1 and CDR2 are GTSNPN and SVGIG (reference sequence). With 4 bases removed from V and 5 bases from J, the gap between germline ends came to 9 bases. CDR3 length: 13 amino acids. Here the CDR3 reads CAWNSVHNSPLHF. DNA for the CDR3: TGTGCCTGGAACTCAGTGCATAATTCACCCCTCCACTTT.

This clonotype was counted between two and nine times. This clone may be a read error of a much larger clone one base away. The CDR3 nucleotides are TGCAGTGCTGCCAATAAGCAGTTCTTC. This codes for CSAANKQFF. This rearrangement joins TRBV20-1 to TRBJ2-1; D not resolved. Germline CDR1 reads DFQATT; CDR2 reads SNEGSKA (reference sequence). The CDR3 length is 9 residues.

The sample holds many counts of this clonotype. The chain has TRBV27 and TRBJ2-1, with D unclear. Germline CDR1 reads MNHEY; CDR2 reads SMNVEV (reference sequence). The CDR3 spans 12 residues. The V end lost 7 bases, the J end lost 8 bases, and 12 bases lay between the germline ends. CDR3 amino acids: CASNHGGDEQFF. For the CDR3, the DNA is TGTGCCAGCAACCACGGTGGGGATGAGCAGTTCTTC.

Regarding this clonotype: This may come from a read error, since a much larger clone is one base off. This chain uses TRBV20-1 with TRBJ2-1, with D perhaps TRBD2 (6 bases). CDR1 is DFQATT, CDR2 SNEGSKA, per germline (reference sequence). The length of the CDR3 is 15 residues. Trimming stripped 0 bases from V and 5 bases from J, with 14 bases between. The CDR3 sequence: CSARDLARRHNEQFF. CDR3 nucleotides: TGCAGTGCTAGAGATCTAGCGAGAAGACACAATGAGCAGTTCTTC.

This clonotype was seen a handful of times. This CDR3 is CATSGQGLAGVSDTQYF. The CDR3 nucleotides read TGTGCCACCAGTGGCCAGGGACTAGCGGGAGTATCTGATACGCAGTATTTT. This chain connects TRBV24-1 to TRBJ2-3, with 14 bases lining up with TRBD2. Germline trimming cut 5 bases from V and 6 bases from J; bases unmatched to any gene: 9. This CDR3 comprises 17 residues. Looked up from germline, CDR1 is KGHDR and CDR2 is SFDVKD.

This clonotype was observed many times. This chain uses TRBV7-9 with TRBJ2-1; 12 bases line up with TRBD2. The CDR3 covers 15 residues. Per the germline V gene, CDR1 is SEHNR and CDR2 is FQNEAQ (reference sequence). The V segment lost 5 bases and the J segment 9 bases; nucleotides outside the gene matches: 8. In DNA form, the CDR3 reads TGTGCCAGCAGCCAGACTAGCGGGAGAGGCGGTGAGCAGTTCTTC. Translation gives CASSQTSGRGGEQFF. Filled out from reference TRBV7-9 and TRBJ2-1, the complete variable domain reads DTGVSQNPRHKITKRGQNVTFRCDPISEHNRLYWYRQTLGQGPEFLTYFQNEAQLEKSRLLSDRFSAERPKGSFSTLEIQRTEQGDSAMYLCASSQTSGRGGEQFFGPGTRLTVL.

This chain's CDR3 is CASSVVAGGTDTQYF. DNA for the CDR3: TGTGCCAGCAGCGTAGTTGCGGGAGGTACAGATACGCAGTATTTT. The rearrangement links TRBV9 to TRBJ2-3; 8 bases are a match to TRBD2. Germline V gene data show CDR1 as SGDLS and CDR2 as YYNGEE. This CDR3 has 15 residues. Trimming at V came to 0 bases and at J to 3 bases, leaving 3 bases not matched to a gene.

This clonotype was detected many times. The chain links TRBV9 to TRBJ2-2; the match to TRBD2 covers 8 bases. This CDR3 region has 15 residues. V shed 2 bases, J shed 3 bases, and the junction held 3 bases outside the gene matches. CDR1 and CDR2 from the germline V gene are SGDLS and YYNGEE. In nucleotides, the CDR3 is TGTGCCAGCAGCGTTTTCGGGAGGGACACCGGGGAGCTGTTTTTT. Amino acid sequence: CASSVFGRDTGELFF.